These 7 T cell receptor beta chains originate from one sample sequenced in a study of T cell repertoires in cytomegalovirus infection. MiXCR, run by TCRdb on the reads, gives a single entry per CDR3 protein. The data hold roughly 250,000 distinct CDR3 sequences, with under 25% observed a single time. The specimen sequenced was CD8+ T cells from PBMCs. These receptors all stem from a human donor in good health (CMV status not recorded). Some clones in this sample may be carry-over from other donors' samples.

This clonotype was recorded many times. V gene TRBV7-8 combines with J gene TRBJ2-1; D may match TRBD1 or TRBD2 (5 bases each). This CDR3 has 17 residues. Germline V lookup: CDR1 SGHVS, CDR2 FQNEAQ. V was cut by 2 bases and J by 0 bases, with 14 bases left in between. The CDR3 sequence: CASSLWGGLNSYNEQFF. The CDR3 DNA follows: TGTGCCAGCAGCTTATGGGGCGGGCTGAACTCCTACAATGAGCAGTTCTTC. Full variable domain (outside the CDR3, taken from reference TRBV7-8 and TRBJ2-1): GAGVSQSPRYKVAKRGQDVALRCDPISGHVSLFWYQQALGQGPEFLTYFQNEAQLDKSGLPSDRFFAERPEGSVSTLKIQRTQQEDSAVYLCASSLWGGLNSYNEQFFGPGTRLTVL.

This chain links TRBV2 with TRBJ2-1; 10 bases match TRBD2. Losses at the gene ends were 6 bases for V and 7 bases for J; bases not matched to a gene: 12. Per germline, CDR1 SNHLY and CDR2 FYNNEI. This CDR3 contains 16 residues. Here the CDR3 reads CASRATSGVWGNEQFF. The CDR3 DNA sequence: TGTGCCAGCAGGGCTACTAGCGGGGTATGGGGGAATGAGCAGTTCTTC.

The sample holds a few counts of this clonotype. The J gene is TRBJ2-1, the V gene TRBV6-5, with 10 nucleotides matching TRBD2. The V and J ends lost 2 bases and 7 bases, in that order; junction bases with no gene match: 11. The CDR3 is 17 residues long. Per germline, CDR1 MNHEY and CDR2 SVGAGI. Here the CDR3 DNA reads TGTGCCAGCAGTTACGGCTCGAGCGGGGGGGCTGAGAATGAGCAGTTCTTC. Its protein is CASSYGSSGGAENEQFF.

This chain connects TRBV9 to TRBJ1-2, with unresolved D. Trimming took 0 bases from V and 10 from J, leaving 7 bases between them. The CDR3 has 11 amino acids. Germline V gives CDR1 SGDLS, CDR2 YYNGEE. The CDR3 loop reads CASSVGRFYTF. The CDR3 DNA sequence: TGTGCCAGCAGCGTAGGACGGTTCTACACCTTC.

The V and J genes are TRBV12-3 or TRBV12-4 and TRBJ2-7; D possibly corresponds to TRBD1 (6 bases). CDR3 size: 14 residues. V lost 5 bases and J lost 2, with 13 bases in between. Here the CDR3 reads CASSPGTSTYEQYF. As DNA, the CDR3 is TGTGCCAGCAGTCCAGGGACAAGTACCTACGAGCAGTACTTC.

This clonotype was seen only a few times. This chain links TRBV4-1 with TRBJ1-4, with D possibly matching TRBD1 (5 bases). Trimming left V 0 bases short and J 7 bases short, with 18 bases between. Germline V gene sequence: CDR1 MGHRA, CDR2 YSYEKL. This CDR3 has 17 amino acids. The CDR3 sequence: CASSQERTGGVGEKLFF. In nucleotides, the CDR3 is TGCGCCAGCAGCCAAGAAAGAACCGGGGGGGTTGGTGAAAAACTGTTTTTT.

This clonotype has more than one count but fewer than ten. This chain uses TRBV5-1 with TRBJ1-4; D is ambiguous. The germline CDR1 and CDR2 sequences are SGHRS and YFSETQ. The V end was cut by 0 bases, the J end by 6 bases, with 9 bases between. This CDR3 spans 14 amino acids. The CDR3 DNA reads as TGCGCCAGCAGCTTGGTCCCGGCGGATGAAAAACTGTTTTTT. This encodes CASSLVPADEKLFF.